Each of the 9 T cell receptor beta chains below was sequenced from the same sample in a study of blood T cell repertoires in COVID-19. The method was immunoSEQ multiplex PCR; TCRdb's version includes in-frame clones alone and lacks a portion of them. The profile shows roughly 52,000 clones, almost 85% of them singletons. The sequenced material came from peripheral blood. Source of these receptors: a human donor in a cohort sampled during active COVID-19.

The chain links TRBV2 to TRBJ2-3, with 11 nucleotides matching TRBD2. Germline V gene data show CDR1 as SNHLY and CDR2 as FYNNEI. With V trimmed by 5 bases and J by 4 bases, 8 bases remained unmatched. This CDR3 contains 16 residues. For the CDR3, the DNA is TGTGCCAGCAGTCTAGCGGGAGGAAGAGTTGCAGATACGCAGTATTTT. Its protein product is CASSLAGGRVADTQYF.

This chain joins TRBV11-2 and TRBJ2-1; 9 bases align to TRBD2. The germline CDR1 and CDR2 sequences are SGHAT and FQNNGV. J was trimmed by 9 bases and V by 4 bases; bases with no gene match: 10. The CDR3 extends over 15 amino acids. The CDR3 sequence: CASSSAAGGLPEQFF. In nucleotides, the CDR3 is TGTGCCAGCAGCTCCGCGGCGGGAGGGTTGCCTGAGCAGTTCTTC. The variable domain in full, completed from reference TRBV11-2 and TRBJ2-1, reads EAGVAQSPRYKIIEKRQSVAFWCNPISGHATLYWYQQILGQGPKLLIQFQNNGVVDDSQLPKDRFSAERLKGVDSTLKIQPAKLEDSAVYLCASSSAAGGLPEQFFGPGTRLTVL.

In this sample, this clone turned up a few times. The V and J genes are TRBV10-1 and TRBJ2-1, with 11 positions matching TRBD1. With 4 bases clipped from V and 2 bases from J, the junction kept 1 base outside the gene matches. From germline, CDR1 is WNHNN and CDR2 SYGVQD (reference sequence). The CDR3 has 15 amino acids. CDR3 coding DNA: TGCGCCAGCAGTGGGGGACAGGGGGCCTACAATGAGCAGTTCTTC. Translation gives CASSGGQGAYNEQFF.

V is TRBV28 and J is TRBJ1-3; D gene ambiguous. This CDR3 spans 14 amino acids. Trimming took off 6 bases at V and 3 bases at J, with 12 bases between the two ends. Germline CDR1 MDHEN, CDR2 SYDVKM. The CDR3 is CASSPYRDGNTIYF. The CDR3 DNA reads TGTGCCAGCAGCCCTTACCGGGATGGAAACACCATATATTTT.

The chain combines TRBV27 with TRBJ1-5; TRBD1 is a possible D gene (5 bases). V shed 5 bases and J shed 3 bases, with 11 bases lying between them. The CDR3 runs to 14 residues. Germline V gene sequence: CDR1 MNHEY, CDR2 SMNVEV (reference sequence). The CDR3 protein is CASSAGHLNQPQHF. For the CDR3, the DNA is TGTGCCAGCAGTGCCGGACACCTCAATCAGCCCCAGCATTTT.

Only one count was recorded for this clone. This rearrangement joins TRBV19 to TRBJ2-7, with D maybe TRBD2 (5 bases). From germline, CDR1 is LNHDA and CDR2 SQIVND (reference sequence). V gave up 4 bases and J gave up 6 bases, with 13 bases separating them. The CDR3 covers 13 residues. In DNA, the CDR3 is TGTGCCAGTAGTACCCATACTACTAGCGAGCAGTACTTC. The encoded protein is CASSTHTTSEQYF.

This chain connects TRBV27 to TRBJ1-1; possibly TRBD1 for D (5 bases). The CDR3 sequence is 15 residues long. Germline lookup yields CDR1 MNHEY and CDR2 SMNVEV (reference sequence). With 1 base removed from V and 4 bases from J, the gap between germline ends came to 13 bases. For the CDR3, the DNA is TGTGCCAGCAGTTTATTAGGTGGGGCAACCACTGAAGCTTTCTTT. Its protein product is CASSLLGGATTEAFF.

V usage is TRBV2 and J usage is TRBJ1-3; D is unclear. This CDR3 region has 15 residues. From germline, CDR1 is SNHLY and CDR2 FYNNEI. The V end was cut by 2 bases, the J end by 3 bases, with 11 bases between. CDR3 DNA: TGTGCCAGCAGTGAACTAACGCGAGGTGGAAACACCATATATTTT. It codes for CASSELTRGGNTIYF.

The chain has TRBV29-1 and TRBJ2-7; 7 nucleotides line up with TRBD1. After removal of 6 bases from V and 3 bases from J, the junction contained 8 bases not matched to a gene. Germline V gene sequence: CDR1 SQVTM, CDR2 ANQGSEA. The CDR3 spans 13 residues. CDR3 loop: CSVQGPFNYEQYF. The CDR3 bases are TGCAGCGTACAGGGGCCTTTCAACTACGAGCAGTACTTC.